Listed below are T cell receptor beta chains from one sample, sequenced in a study of OX40 agonist ivuxolimab in advanced cancers. Some clones are missing from TCRdb's copy, which holds only in-frame ones; the method was immunoSEQ multiplex PCR. The data show approximately 67,000 clones, more than 75% seen once. Specimen: CD4+ or CD8+ T cells sorted from blood, collected in a trial of the OX40 agonist ivuxolimab. The receptors originated from an adult with an advanced solid tumor such as melanoma, head and neck, liver or kidney cancer. Each CDR3 is given with its conserved first and last residue. The order of the fields is clone size, D gene, V gene, J gene, CDR3 DNA, CDR3 protein. A D gene is named only where the DNA matches it firmly. The size entry is marked missing in some rows and otherwise reads once, few, many or a size class.

.,.,TRBV19,TRBJ1-3,TGTGCCAGTAGTGGCCTAAGGACAGCGGTAAACACCATATATTTT,CASSGLRTAVNTIYF
.,TRBD2,TRBV19,TRBJ2-3,TGTGCCAGTAGTCCTCTAGCGGCAATTACAGATACGCAGTATTTT,CASSPLAAITDTQYF
.,.,TRBV5-1,TRBJ1-4,TGCGCCAGCAGCTCCCTTGGGGGAACCGCAACTAATGAAAAACTGTTTTTT,CASSSLGGTATNEKLFF
.,.,TRBV6-5,TRBJ1-4,TGTGCCAGCAGTTACGTCGCGGGTAGGGAAAAACTGTTTTTT,CASSYVAGREKLFF
.,.,TRBV18,TRBJ2-2,TGTGCCAGCTCTCAAGAGTCAGGGAAAACCGGGGAGCTGTTTTTT,CASSQESGKTGELFF
.,TRBD2,TRBV7-2,TRBJ2-2,TGTGCCAGCAGCTTAGTAGCGGGGGGGCCGGTCACCGGGGAGCTGTTTTTT,CASSLVAGGPVTGELFF
.,TRBD2,TRBV2,TRBJ2-1,TGTGCCAGCAGGGGCGGACTAGCGGGGTACAATGAGCAGTTCTTC,CASRGGLAGYNEQFF
.,TRBD1,TRBV4-1,TRBJ2-7,TGCGCCAGCAGACCGGGACAGGGGGCACGCGAGCAGTACTTC,CASRPGQGAREQYF
.,.,TRBV15,TRBJ1-4,TGTGCCACCAGCAGAGTTGCAACTAATGAAAAACTGTTTTTT,CATSRVATNEKLFF
.,.,TRBV11-2,TRBJ1-3,TGTGCCAGCAGCCGAGACTCTGGAAACACCATATATTTT,CASSRDSGNTIYF
.,TRBD1,TRBV11-3,TRBJ2-7,TGTGCCAGCAGCGCAGGCAGGGGGCGCGAGTACGAGCAGTACTTC,CASSAGRGREYEQYF
.,.,TRBV7-2,TRBJ2-3,TGTGCCAGCAGCTTGGGGGACACCCTTCCTCCGGGGTATTTT,CASSLGDTLPPGYF
.,TRBD2,TRBV7-2,TRBJ2-5,TGTGCCAGCAGCTCTCAACGGACTAGCGGGAGAAAGGAGACCCAGTACTTC,CASSSQRTSGRKETQYF
once,.,TRBV2,TRBJ2-3,TGTGCCAGCAGTGAAGCCGCGGCAGTGAGGGGAGATACGCAGTATTTT,CASSEAAAVRGDTQYF
.,.,TRBV28,TRBJ1-2,TGTGCCAGCAGTTTAAACAGGCTTGGCTACACCTTC,CASSLNRLGYTF
few,.,TRBV19,TRBJ1-5,TGTGCCAGCCGGGGGGTCAATCAGCCCCAGCATTTT,CASRGVNQPQHF
.,.,TRBV6-5,TRBJ2-3,TGTGCCAGCGCATGGCGGAGCCGCACAGATACGCAGTATTTT,CASAWRSRTDTQYF
.,.,TRBV5-1,TRBJ1-3,TGCGCCAGCAGCCGTCTAGGGACACCCTTT,CASSRLGTPF
.,.,TRBV5-5,TRBJ2-7,TGTGCCAGCAGCGCGCCCGGGGGTCACGAGCAGTACTTC,CASSAPGGHEQYF
.,TRBD1,TRBV29-1,TRBJ1-1,TGCAGCGTCCGAACAGGGGGGACTGAAGCTTTCTTT,CSVRTGGTEAFF
.,.,TRBV4-2,TRBJ2-5,TGTGCCAGCAGCCAAGATCGTTATAGTCAAGAGACCCAGTACTTC,CASSQDRYSQETQYF
.,TRBD1,TRBV28,TRBJ1-1,TGTGCCAGCAGTTACCAGACAGGGATGAGCACTGAAGCTTTCTTT,CASSYQTGMSTEAFF
.,.,TRBV6-6,TRBJ1-1,TGTGCCAGCAGAACAGGGAACACTGAAGCTTTCTTT,CASRTGNTEAFF
.,.,TRBV4-2,TRBJ2-3,TGTGCCAGCAGCCAAGAGTGGGGGCCCTCTAGCACAGATACGCAGTATTTT,CASSQEWGPSSTDTQYF
.,.,TRBV5-5,TRBJ2-5,TGTGCCAGCAGCTTATATTCAGGGCAAGAGACCCAGTACTTC,CASSLYSGQETQYF
.,.,TRBV18,TRBJ1-5,TGTGCCAGCTCACCTGGTCAGGGTAGGACCCAGCATTTT,CASSPGQGRTQHF
.,.,TRBV4-3,TRBJ1-4,TGCGCCAGCAGCCAAGCGGCAGGGGAGGGTGAAAAACTGTTTTTT,CASSQAAGEGEKLFF
once,TRBD1,TRBV5-1,TRBJ2-1,TGCGCCAGCAGCTTACCAAACAGGGGGTCTTCCTACAATGAGCAGTTCTTC,CASSLPNRGSSYNEQFF
.,.,TRBV7-2,TRBJ1-4,TGTGCCAGCAGCTTAGAGGGGGGTGAAAAACTGTTTTTT,CASSLEGGEKLFF
.,.,TRBV7-9,TRBJ2-7,TGTGCCACCGACCCCCTCGACGAGCAGTACTTC,CATDPLDEQYF
.,TRBD2,TRBV11-2,TRBJ2-1,TGTGCCAGCAGCTTAAGACTAGCAAGGGACAATGAGCAGTTCTTC,CASSLRLARDNEQFF
.,.,TRBV10-3,TRBJ2-5,TGTGCCATCAAGGGGGACGGGGAGACCCAGTACTTC,CAIKGDGETQYF
.,.,TRBV29-1,TRBJ2-5,TGCAGCGGTCCTACCCTGGGAGAGACCCAGTACTTC,CSGPTLGETQYF
.,.,TRBV7-6,TRBJ2-3,TGTGCCAGCAGCTTAGGGGCTAGCAGATCCACAGATACGCAGTATTTT,CASSLGASRSTDTQYF
.,TRBD2,TRBV9,TRBJ2-5,TGTGCCAGCAGCGCGTTAGCGGGGCGCCGAGAGACCCAGTACTTC,CASSALAGRRETQYF
.,TRBD1,TRBV10-3,TRBJ2-2,TGTGCCACCCGGCCGGACAGGGGGCCAGGGGAGCTGTTTTTT,CATRPDRGPGELFF
.,TRBD1,TRBV28,TRBJ2-3,TGTGCCAGCAGTTTTCCGGACAGGGCCACAGATACGCAGTATTTT,CASSFPDRATDTQYF
.,.,TRBV7-2,TRBJ1-2,TGTGCCAGCAGCTCGCCGATGTACTATGGCTACACCTTC,CASSSPMYYGYTF
.,TRBD1,TRBV5-1,TRBJ2-7,TGCGCCAGCAGGGGACAGGGGTTGGGTGAGCAGTACTTC,CASRGQGLGEQYF
few,.,TRBV5-1,TRBJ2-7,TGCGCCAGCAGCTTGGACCCGGGGTTAACCTACGAGCAGTACTTC,CASSLDPGLTYEQYF
.,.,TRBV7-3,TRBJ1-3,TGTGCCAGCAGCTTGGTAGGACCCCCTGGAAACACCATATATTTT,CASSLVGPPGNTIYF
.,.,TRBV28,TRBJ1-5,TGTGCCAGCAGTTTCCTTGGTCAGCCCCAGCATTTT,CASSFLGQPQHF
.,TRBD1,TRBV28,TRBJ2-2,TGTGCCAGCAGTGCGGACAGGGAAATGGACACCGGGGAGCTGTTTTTT,CASSADREMDTGELFF
.,.,TRBV9,TRBJ2-1,TGTGCCAGCAGCGTAGGTCGGGTAAGTGAGCAGTTCTTC,CASSVGRVSEQFF
.,.,TRBV27,TRBJ2-1,TGTGCCAGCAGTACCACCGGGACTTCGAATGAGCAGTTCTTC,CASSTTGTSNEQFF
.,.,TRBV6-1,TRBJ2-7,TGTGCCAGCCGGAACAGGGAATTGAACGAGCAGTACTTC,CASRNRELNEQYF
.,TRBD1,TRBV7-9,TRBJ2-1,TGTGCCAGCAGTCTAGATTGGGGGACAGGGGACTACAATGAGCAGTTCTTC,CASSLDWGTGDYNEQFF
.,.,TRBV5-6,TRBJ1-2,TGTGCCAGCAGCTTGGGTAGGAGGAGGAGCTATGGCTACACCTTC,CASSLGRRRSYGYTF
.,.,TRBV14,TRBJ2-2,TGTGCCAGCAGCCAAGTCAGGCCCGGGGAGCTGTTTTTT,CASSQVRPGELFF
.,.,TRBV19,TRBJ2-5,TGTGCCAGTAGTCCCTGGGGAGAGACCCAGTACTTC,CASSPWGETQYF
.,TRBD2,TRBV7-4,TRBJ2-7,TGTGCCAGCAATCTTTTGGAACTAGCGGGAGGGTTCGACGAGCAGTACTTC,CASNLLELAGGFDEQYF
.,.,TRBV27,TRBJ2-1,TGTGCCAGCTCGAAGAGGGCATACAATGAGCAGTTCTTC,CASSKRAYNEQFF
.,.,TRBV6-5,TRBJ2-5,TGTGCCAGCACCAGAACAGGGAACCAAGAGACCCAGTACTTC,CASTRTGNQETQYF
once,TRBD2,TRBV19,TRBJ2-1,TGTGCCAGTAGTATAGTTGGGTGGAGAAGCGGGACCTACAATGAGCAGTTCTTC,CASSIVGWRSGTYNEQFF